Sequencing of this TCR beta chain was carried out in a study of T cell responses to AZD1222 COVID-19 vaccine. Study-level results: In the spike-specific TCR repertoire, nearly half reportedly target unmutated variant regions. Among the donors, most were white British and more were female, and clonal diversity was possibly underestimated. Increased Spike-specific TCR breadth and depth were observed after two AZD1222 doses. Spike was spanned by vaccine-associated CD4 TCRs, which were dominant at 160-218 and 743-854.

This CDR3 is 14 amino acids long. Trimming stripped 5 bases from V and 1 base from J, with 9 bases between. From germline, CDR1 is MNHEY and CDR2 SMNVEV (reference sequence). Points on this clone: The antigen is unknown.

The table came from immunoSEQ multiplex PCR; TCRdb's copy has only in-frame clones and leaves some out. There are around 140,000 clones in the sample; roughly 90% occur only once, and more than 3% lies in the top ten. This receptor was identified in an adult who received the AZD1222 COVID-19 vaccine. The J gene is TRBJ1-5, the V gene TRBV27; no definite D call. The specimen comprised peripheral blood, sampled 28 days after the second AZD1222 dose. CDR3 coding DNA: TGTGCCAGCAGTGGTCACCTAAGCAATCAGCCCCAGCATTTT. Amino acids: CASSGHLSNQPQHF.